This entry lists 14 T cell receptor beta chains sequenced from one sample in a study of naive and memory T cell subsets (dated by TCRdb to the late 2010s). Their target antigens are unknown. The library came from UMI-ligation and nested PCR. Instrument used: Illumina MiSeq. The beta constant-region primer was an equimolar mix of two oligonucleotides covering both TRBC1 and TRBC2. Four rounds of PCR were used to amplify ligated cDNA, with nested alpha and beta constant-region primers being used together with the SP2 primer. The public reads were quality trimmed at Q25 with fastp and then assembled into clones with MiXCR by TCRdb, keeping productive beta chains. CDR3 protein sequences are deduplicated, and each keeps its most common genes and DNA. This sample comprises about 100,000 distinct CDR3 sequences, about 14% of them detected only once. The ten largest account for around 2.7% of the sample. The paper's findings and limits, for the study overall: Naive repertoires, especially CD8, contained a few larger clonotypes, possibly memory cells re-expressing CD45RA.

Input material: naive CD8+ T cells from blood. The sample's cell subset or site label, in plain terms: naive T cells, CD45RA high CD27+. The receptors stem from a human donor in good health.

This clonotype was counted only a few times. V and J are TRBV4-3 and TRBJ1-1; D remains unclear. The germline CDR1 and CDR2 sequences are LGHNA and YSLEER. The CDR3 consists of 14 residues. V lost 0 bases and J lost 6, with 11 bases in between. Written as DNA, the CDR3 is TGCGCCAGCAGCCAAGAGGAAGGGTGGCCTGAAGCTTTCTTT. It is translated as CASSQEEGWPEAFF.

The chain has TRBV19 and TRBJ1-1, with 9 bases identical to TRBD1. CDR1 LNHDA and CDR2 SQIVND come from the germline V gene (reference sequence). The CDR3 length is 13 residues. V was clipped by 5 bases and J by 10 bases; unmatched bases: 8. The DNA for the CDR3 is TGTGCCAGTAGTCCCAGGGACAGGGATGGAGCTTTCTTT. It codes for CASSPRDRDGAFF.

In this sample, this clonotype turned up many times. This sequence joins TRBV9 and TRBJ2-7, with D perhaps being TRBD1 or TRBD2 (5 bases each). Trimming took off 0 bases at V and 7 bases at J, with 5 bases between the two ends. CDR3 length: 11 amino acids. Per the germline V gene, CDR1 is SGDLS and CDR2 is YYNGEE. CDR3 sequence: CASSVGGEQYF. The CDR3 nucleotides are TGTGCCAGCAGCGTAGGGGGGGAGCAGTACTTC.

This clonotype showed up just a few times. The V and J genes are TRBV20-1 and TRBJ2-2; no firm D call. V was cut by 7 bases and J by 3 bases, with 6 bases left in between. The CDR3 extends over 11 amino acids. CDR1 DFQATT and CDR2 SNEGSKA come from the germline V gene (reference sequence). CDR3 loop: CSVGDTGELFF. CDR3 bases: TGCAGTGTAGGCGACACCGGGGAGCTGTTTTTT.

V is TRBV19 and J is TRBJ2-2; D is unclear. V was trimmed by 8 bases and J by 1 base, leaving 8 bases between them. Germline CDR1 and CDR2: LNHDA and SQIVND (reference sequence). The CDR3 extends over 13 amino acids. The CDR3 bases are TGTGCCAGTCGGACGGAGAACACCGGGGAGCTGTTTTTT. This sequence encodes CASRTENTGELFF.

The V gene is TRBV11-3, the J gene TRBJ2-7, with 8 positions matching TRBD2. The J segment lost 0 bases and the V segment lost 5 bases, leaving 9 bases of the junction unmatched. CDR1 and CDR2 (germline): SGHNT, YENEEA. The CDR3 consists of 16 residues. The CDR3 here is CASSPRSSGYSYEQYF. The CDR3 DNA reads as TGTGCCAGCAGCCCGCGCTCTAGCGGGTACTCCTACGAGCAGTACTTC.

The chain employs TRBV5-4 and TRBJ2-7, with 8 bases matching TRBD2. Germline loops: CDR1 SGHNT, CDR2 YYREEE (reference sequence). The V segment lost 1 base and the J segment 5 bases; nucleotides outside the gene matches: 8. This CDR3 is 15 amino acids long. CDR3 loop: CASSLSAGGLNEQYF. CDR3 sequence (DNA): TGTGCCAGCAGCTTGTCGGCGGGGGGCCTAAACGAGCAGTACTTC.

This clonotype has a handful of counts. The V call is TRBV12-3 or TRBV12-4, the J call TRBJ2-1; 7 positions match TRBD2. The V gene end was trimmed by 5 bases and the J gene end by 6 bases; junction bases not matched to a gene: 10. The CDR3 covers 15 residues. The CDR3 protein is CASSHPWGGSNEQFF. CDR3 DNA: TGTGCCAGCAGTCACCCGTGGGGGGGTTCCAATGAGCAGTTCTTC.

The chain has TRBV28 and TRBJ2-5; 7 bases are a match to TRBD2. This CDR3 region has 17 residues. CDR1 is MDHEN, CDR2 SYDVKM, per germline. V was clipped by 4 bases and J by 1 base; unmatched bases: 12. This chain's CDR3 is CASSSTAYGGFQETQYF. DNA for the CDR3: TGTGCCAGCAGTTCCACCGCTTACGGGGGGTTCCAAGAGACCCAGTACTTC.

The chain links TRBV6-5 to TRBJ2-6, with 7 positions matching TRBD1. The V gene end was trimmed by 4 bases and the J gene end by 2 bases; junction bases not matched to a gene: 2. The CDR3 is 15 amino acids. Germline V CDR1 and CDR2: MNHEY, SVGAGI. CDR3 coding DNA: TGTGCCAGCAGTTTTCAGGGGGCTGGGGCCAACGTCCTGACTTTC. Encoded protein: CASSFQGAGANVLTF.

The chain joins TRBV6-2 or TRBV6-3 to TRBJ2-3, with TRBD2 identical over 8 bases. Per the germline V gene, CDR1 is MNHEY and CDR2 is SVGEGT. Losses at the gene ends were 0 bases for V and 12 bases for J; bases not matched to a gene: 5. The CDR3 has 13 residues. This CDR3 reads CASSYSKAGEQYF. The CDR3 region has the DNA TGTGCCAGCAGTTACTCGAAAGCGGGAGAACAGTATTTT.

This clonotype showed up many times. The CDR3 spells CASSPLLVANSPLHF. As DNA, the CDR3 is TGTGCCAGCAGCCCTCTTTTGGTGGCTAATTCACCCCTCCACTTT. V gene TRBV7-6 combines with J gene TRBJ1-6; D ambiguous. Trimming took 5 bases from V and 6 from J, leaving 14 bases between them. The CDR3 covers 15 residues. Germline V gives CDR1 SGHVS, CDR2 FNYEAQ. Drawing the rest from reference TRBV7-6 and TRBJ1-6, the complete variable domain is GAGVSQSPRYKVTKRGQDVALRCDPISGHVSLYWYRQALGQGPEFLTYFNYEAQQDKSGLPNDRFSAERPEGSISTLTIQRTEQRDSAMYRCASSPLLVANSPLHFGNGTRLTVT.

This clonotype occurred a few times. This sequence joins TRBV18 and TRBJ2-3; D not certain. Trimming took off 2 bases at V and 3 bases at J, with 12 bases between the two ends. Germline V gives CDR1 KGHSH, CDR2 LQKENI. The CDR3 contains 15 residues. The CDR3 loop is CASSPDTGGTDTQYF. CDR3 bases: TGTGCCAGCTCACCAGATACCGGTGGTACAGATACGCAGTATTTT.

V gene TRBV18 combines with J gene TRBJ2-1; 11 bases agree with TRBD2. Germline CDR1 and CDR2: KGHSH and LQKENI. The CDR3 length is 18 residues. V shed 2 bases, J shed 6 bases, and the junction held 12 bases outside the gene matches. The CDR3 nucleotides read TGTGCCAGCTCACCAGCGGGTACTAGCGGGAGTGGTGGCAATGAGCAGTTCTTC. Amino acid sequence: CASSPAGTSGSGGNEQFF.